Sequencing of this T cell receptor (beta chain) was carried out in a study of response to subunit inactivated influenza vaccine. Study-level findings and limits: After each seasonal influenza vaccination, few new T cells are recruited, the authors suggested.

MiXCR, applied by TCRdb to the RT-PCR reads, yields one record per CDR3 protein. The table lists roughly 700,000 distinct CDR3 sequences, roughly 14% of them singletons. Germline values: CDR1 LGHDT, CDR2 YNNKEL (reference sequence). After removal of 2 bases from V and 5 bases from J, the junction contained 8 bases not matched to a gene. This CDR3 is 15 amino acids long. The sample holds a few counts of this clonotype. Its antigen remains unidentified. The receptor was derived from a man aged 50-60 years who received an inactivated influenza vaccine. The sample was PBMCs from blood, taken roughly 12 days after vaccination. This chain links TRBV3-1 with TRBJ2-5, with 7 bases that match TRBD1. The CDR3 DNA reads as TGTGCCAGCAGCCAACAGACAGGGCCCTCGGAGACCCAGTACTTC. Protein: CASSQQTGPSETQYF.